This T cell receptor beta chain stems from a study of siplizumab effects on memory and regulatory T cells. Study-level results: Solely a minor proportion of alloreactive clones could be assigned to unstimulated subsets.

Assays were performed on 10^5 or so TCR templates per sample. The protocol was immunoSEQ multiplex PCR, while the TCRdb copy is restricted to in-frame clones and leaves out a portion. This table has approximately 100,000 clones, 85% to 95% appearing once. This clone has a single count. Its antigen remains unknown. What was sequenced was Tregs sorted from blood. This TCR was recovered from a human donor in good health.

The CDR3 is CASSYRDRGRDEAFF. CDR3 nucleotides: TGTGCCAGCAGTTACCGGGACAGGGGGAGGGATGAAGCTTTCTTT. The chain has TRBV6-5 and TRBJ1-1; 11 bases are shared with TRBD1. The CDR3 contains 15 residues. V lost 2 bases to trimming and J lost 7 bases; unmatched junction nucleotides: 6. Germline V gives CDR1 MNHEY, CDR2 SVGAGI.